This TCR beta chain was retrieved from a study of blood T cell repertoires in COVID-19. Study-level information: Acute and convalescent COVID-19 specimens originated in the United States, Italy and Spain.

Enrollment of patients from Seattle took place during active infection, with longitudinal follow-up. The repertoire was sequenced with immunoSEQ multiplex PCR; TCRdb's copy has only in-frame clones and lacks some. The sample contains 150,000 to 200,000 clones, around four fifths of which appear only once. The specimen sequenced was peripheral blood. The origin of this receptor is a woman aged 70-85 years with COVID-19, enrolled during active disease.

CDR3 nucleotides: TGTGCCAGCAGCTTTTTTTTAACTGGGCAGGCCTACGAGCAGTACTTC. Translating it yields CASSFFLTGQAYEQYF. This chain uses TRBV5-4 with TRBJ2-7; D gene uncertain. Germline loops: CDR1 SGHNT, CDR2 YYREEE (reference sequence). The CDR3 is made up of 16 amino acids. With 2 bases removed from V and 2 bases from J, the gap between germline ends came to 17 bases.